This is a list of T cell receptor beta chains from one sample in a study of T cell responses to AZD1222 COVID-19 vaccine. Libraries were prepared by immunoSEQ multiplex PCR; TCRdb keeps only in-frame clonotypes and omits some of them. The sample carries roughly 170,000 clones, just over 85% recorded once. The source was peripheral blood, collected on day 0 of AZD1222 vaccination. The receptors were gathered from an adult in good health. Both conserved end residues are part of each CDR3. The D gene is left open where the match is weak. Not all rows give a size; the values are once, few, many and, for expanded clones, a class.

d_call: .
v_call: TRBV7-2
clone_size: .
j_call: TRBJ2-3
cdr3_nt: TGTGCCAGCAGCTTGGGCGGGGTCACAGATACGCAGTATTTT
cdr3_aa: CASSLGGVTDTQYF

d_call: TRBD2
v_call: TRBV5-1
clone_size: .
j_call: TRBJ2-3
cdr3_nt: TGCGCCAGCAGCCTGGGGGGGACTAGCGGGACAGATACGCAGTATTTT
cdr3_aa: CASSLGGTSGTDTQYF

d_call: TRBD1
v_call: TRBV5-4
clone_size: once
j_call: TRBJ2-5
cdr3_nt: TGTGCCAGCAGCCTAGGGACAGGGGACTCAGAGACCCAGTACTTC
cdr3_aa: CASSLGTGDSETQYF

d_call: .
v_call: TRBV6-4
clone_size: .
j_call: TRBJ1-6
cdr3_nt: TGTGCCAGCAGTGAAAAAGGGGATAATTCACCCCTCCACTTT
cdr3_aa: CASSEKGDNSPLHF

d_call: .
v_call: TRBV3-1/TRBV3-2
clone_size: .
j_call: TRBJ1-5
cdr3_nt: TGTGCCAGCAGCCTATCGGGTTACAGCAATCAGCCCCAGCATTTT
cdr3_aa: CASSLSGYSNQPQHF

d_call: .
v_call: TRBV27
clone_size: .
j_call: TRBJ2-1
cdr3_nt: TGTGCCAGCAGTGTGGACTACAATGAGCAGTTCTTC
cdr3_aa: CASSVDYNEQFF

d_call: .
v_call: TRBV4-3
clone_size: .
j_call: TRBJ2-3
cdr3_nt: TGCGCCAGCAGCCAAGGGTCCACAGATACGCAGTATTTT
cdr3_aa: CASSQGSTDTQYF

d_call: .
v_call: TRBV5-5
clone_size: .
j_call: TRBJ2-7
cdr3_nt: TGTGCCAGCAGCTTTGGGAGAGAGTCCTACGAGCAGTACTTC
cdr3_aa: CASSFGRESYEQYF

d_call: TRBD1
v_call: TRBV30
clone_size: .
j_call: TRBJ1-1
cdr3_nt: TGTGCCTGGAGACCCTGGGACAGGGGGAGCACTGAAGCTTTCTTT
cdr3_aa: CAWRPWDRGSTEAFF

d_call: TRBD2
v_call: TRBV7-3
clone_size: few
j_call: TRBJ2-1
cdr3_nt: TGTGCCAGCAGCTTATTAGCGGGAAACTACAATGAGCAGTTCTTC
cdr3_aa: CASSLLAGNYNEQFF

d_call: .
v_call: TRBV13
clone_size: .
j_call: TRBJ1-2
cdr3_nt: TGTGCCAGCAGCTTAGGGACAGCGTTTACCATGGGCTACACCTTC
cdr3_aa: CASSLGTAFTMGYTF

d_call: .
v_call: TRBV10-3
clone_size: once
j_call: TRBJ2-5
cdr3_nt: TGTGCCATCAGTGACCTTCGGGACTCCTCTCAAGAGACCCAGTACTTC
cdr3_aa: CAISDLRDSSQETQYF

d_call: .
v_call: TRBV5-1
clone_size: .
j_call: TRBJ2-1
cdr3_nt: TGCGCCAGCAGCTTAGTACAGGGAGGGGGGCAGTTCTTC
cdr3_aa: CASSLVQGGGQFF

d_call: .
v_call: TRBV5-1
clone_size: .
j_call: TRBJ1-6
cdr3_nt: TGCGCCAGCAGCTTGGGACAGATTCGCTCACCCCTCCACTTT
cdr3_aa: CASSLGQIRSPLHF

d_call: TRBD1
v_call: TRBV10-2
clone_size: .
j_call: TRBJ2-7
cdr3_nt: TGCGCCAGCAGGGTAGACAGGGCCTACGAGCAGTACTTC
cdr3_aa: CASRVDRAYEQYF

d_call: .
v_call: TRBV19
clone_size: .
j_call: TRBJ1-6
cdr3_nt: TGTGCCAGTAGTGGGCAGTGGGCACCCCTCCACTTT
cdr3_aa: CASSGQWAPLHF

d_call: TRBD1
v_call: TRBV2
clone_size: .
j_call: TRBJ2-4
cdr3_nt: TGTGCCAGCAGAGACGACAGGGCACGGGGGTACTTC
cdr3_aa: CASRDDRARGYF

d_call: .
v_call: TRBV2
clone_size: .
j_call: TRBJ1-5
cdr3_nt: TGTGCCAGCATGCGGGGGGTCGAGGGAAATCAGCCCCAGCATTTT
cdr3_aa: CASMRGVEGNQPQHF

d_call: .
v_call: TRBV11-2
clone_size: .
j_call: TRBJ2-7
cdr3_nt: TGTGCCAGCAGCTTAGGTCTCCAGTCCTACGAGCAGTACTTC
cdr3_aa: CASSLGLQSYEQYF

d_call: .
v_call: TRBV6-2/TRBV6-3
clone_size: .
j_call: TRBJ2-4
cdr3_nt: TGTGCCAGCAGTTACGGGGCAGGTTTAGCCAAAAACATTCAGTACTTC
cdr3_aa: CASSYGAGLAKNIQYF

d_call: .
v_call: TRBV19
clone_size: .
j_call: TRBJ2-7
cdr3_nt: TGTGCCACCCAACGGGACGGGGGATCCTACGAGCAGTACTTC
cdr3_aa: CATQRDGGSYEQYF

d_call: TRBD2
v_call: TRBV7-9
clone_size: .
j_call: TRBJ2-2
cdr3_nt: TGTGCCAGCGCCACGGGAGGGAACACCGGGGAGCTGTTTTTT
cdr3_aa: CASATGGNTGELFF

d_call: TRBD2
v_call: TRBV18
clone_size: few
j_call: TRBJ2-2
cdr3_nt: TGTGCCAGCTCACTTGGCGGGAGGTCGACCGGGGAGCTGTTTTTT
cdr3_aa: CASSLGGRSTGELFF

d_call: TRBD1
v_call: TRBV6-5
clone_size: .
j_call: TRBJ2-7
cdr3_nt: TGTGCCAGCAGCGACAGGGTTGGGCAGTACTTC
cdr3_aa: CASSDRVGQYF

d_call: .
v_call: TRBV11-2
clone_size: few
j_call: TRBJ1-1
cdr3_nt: TGTGCCAGCAGCTTACGGACCTCGAACACTGAAGCTTTCTTT
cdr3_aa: CASSLRTSNTEAFF

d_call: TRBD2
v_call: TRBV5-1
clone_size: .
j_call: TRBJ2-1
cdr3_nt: TGCGCCAGCAGCCACGGGACTAGCGGGAGGGCATGGGAGCAGTTCTTC
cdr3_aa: CASSHGTSGRAWEQFF

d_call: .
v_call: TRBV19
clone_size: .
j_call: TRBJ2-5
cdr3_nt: TGTGCCACCGGGAGCCGCCAGGGAGAGACCCAGTACTTC
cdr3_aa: CATGSRQGETQYF

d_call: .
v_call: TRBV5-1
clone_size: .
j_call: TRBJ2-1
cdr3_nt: TGCGCCAGCAGGTCCTCCGGGCGGGCAGGTGTGCATGAGCAGTTCTTC
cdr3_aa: CASRSSGRAGVHEQFF

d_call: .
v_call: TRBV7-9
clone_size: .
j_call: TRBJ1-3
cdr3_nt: TGTGCCAGCAGCACCTCATCTAACTCTGGAAACACCATATATTTT
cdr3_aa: CASSTSSNSGNTIYF

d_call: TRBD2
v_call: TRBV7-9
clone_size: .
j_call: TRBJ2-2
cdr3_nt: TGTGCCAGCAGCCCGACAGCGGGAGGACACACCGGGGAGCTGTTTTTT
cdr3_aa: CASSPTAGGHTGELFF

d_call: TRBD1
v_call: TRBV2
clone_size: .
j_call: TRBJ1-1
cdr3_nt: TGTGCCAGCGGGGACAGCTTGAACACTGAAGCTTTCTTT
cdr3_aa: CASGDSLNTEAFF

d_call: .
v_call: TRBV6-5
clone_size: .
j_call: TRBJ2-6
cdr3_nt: TGTGCCAGCAGTTACGGACTGTCTGGGGCCAACGTCCTGACTTTC
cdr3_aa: CASSYGLSGANVLTF

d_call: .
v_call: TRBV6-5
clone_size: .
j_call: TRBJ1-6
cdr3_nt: TGTGCCAGCAGTCCCAGGGCAGGGAACAATTCACCCCTCCACTTT
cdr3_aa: CASSPRAGNNSPLHF

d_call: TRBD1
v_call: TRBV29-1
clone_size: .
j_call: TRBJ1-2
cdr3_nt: TGCAGCGTTGAAGAGGCAGGACAGGGGATCACGGGTGGCTACACCTTC
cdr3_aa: CSVEEAGQGITGGYTF

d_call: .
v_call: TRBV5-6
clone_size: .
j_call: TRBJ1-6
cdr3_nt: TGTGCCAGTATCGGACAGACCTCTAATTCACCCCTCCACTTT
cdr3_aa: CASIGQTSNSPLHF

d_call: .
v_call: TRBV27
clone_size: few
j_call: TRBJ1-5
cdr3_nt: TGTGCCAGCAGGCCCAGGCTCGTTAGCAATCAGCCCCAGCATTTT
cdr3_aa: CASRPRLVSNQPQHF

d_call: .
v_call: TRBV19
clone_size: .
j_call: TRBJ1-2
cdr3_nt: TGTGCCAGTAGTACCGGGCCGAACGGGGGCACGTATGGCTACACCTTC
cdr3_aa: CASSTGPNGGTYGYTF

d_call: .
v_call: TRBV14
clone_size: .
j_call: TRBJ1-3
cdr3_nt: TGTGCCAGCAACGGGGGCTCTGGAAACACCATATATTTT
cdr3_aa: CASNGGSGNTIYF

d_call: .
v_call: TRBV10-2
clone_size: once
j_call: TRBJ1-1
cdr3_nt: TGCGCCAGCTTGGGCAGGGCGAACACTGAAGCTTTCTTT
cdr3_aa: CASLGRANTEAFF

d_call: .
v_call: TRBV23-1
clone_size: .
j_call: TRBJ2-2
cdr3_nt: TGCGCCAGCAATCGGCGGCATAAGGACACCGGGGAGCTGTTTTTT
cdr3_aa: CASNRRHKDTGELFF

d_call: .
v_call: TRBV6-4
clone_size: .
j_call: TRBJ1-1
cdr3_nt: TGTGCCAGCAGCTCCGGGGGCATGAACACTGAAGCTTTCTTT
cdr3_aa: CASSSGGMNTEAFF

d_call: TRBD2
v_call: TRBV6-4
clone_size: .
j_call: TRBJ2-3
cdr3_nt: TGTGCCAGCAGTGTGGGACTAGCGGCGCGGGATACGCAGTATTTT
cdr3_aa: CASSVGLAARDTQYF

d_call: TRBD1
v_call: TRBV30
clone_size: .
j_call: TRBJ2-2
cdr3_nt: TGTGCCTGGAGTCCTTTATCCTCAGGGGGAAGGGGCACCGGGGAGCTGTTTTTT
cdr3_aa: CAWSPLSSGGRGTGELFF

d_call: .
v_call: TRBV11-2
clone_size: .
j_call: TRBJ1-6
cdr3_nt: TGTGCCAGCAGCTTCCCCCTCCACTTT
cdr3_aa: CASSFPLHF

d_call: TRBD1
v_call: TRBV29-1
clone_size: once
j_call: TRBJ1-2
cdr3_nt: TGCAGCGTTGATCAGGGGGGACAGGGGGCAGGTGGCTACACCTTC
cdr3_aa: CSVDQGGQGAGGYTF

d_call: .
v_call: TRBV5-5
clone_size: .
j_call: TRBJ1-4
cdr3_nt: TGTGCCAGCAGCTACTCAGGGGACCGTAATGAAAAACTGTTTTTT
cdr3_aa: CASSYSGDRNEKLFF

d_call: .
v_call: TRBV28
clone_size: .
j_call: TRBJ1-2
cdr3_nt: TGTGCCAGCAGAAGACCGACAGGCCGGGGGAACTATGGCTACACCTTC
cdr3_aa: CASRRPTGRGNYGYTF

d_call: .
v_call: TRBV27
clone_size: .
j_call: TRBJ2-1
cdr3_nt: TGTGCCAGCAGTTTAGTAGACTCCTACAATGAGCAGTTCTTC
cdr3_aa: CASSLVDSYNEQFF

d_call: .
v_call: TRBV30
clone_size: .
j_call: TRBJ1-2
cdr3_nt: TGTGCCTGGAGCCCCGTATTCCAGGGCTACACCTTC
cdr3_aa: CAWSPVFQGYTF

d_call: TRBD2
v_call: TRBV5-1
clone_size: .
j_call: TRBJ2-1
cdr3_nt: TGCGCCAGCAGCTTGGAGGCTAGCGGGGGGGCCCAGTTCTTC
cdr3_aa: CASSLEASGGAQFF

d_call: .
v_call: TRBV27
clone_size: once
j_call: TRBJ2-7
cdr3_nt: TGTGCCAGCAGCCACGCCGCCGGGACCACCTACGAGCAGTACTTC
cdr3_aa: CASSHAAGTTYEQYF

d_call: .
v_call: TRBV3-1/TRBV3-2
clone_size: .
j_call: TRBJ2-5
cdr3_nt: TGTGCCAGCAGCCAAGAGAGGTTAAACAGGGAGACCCAGTACTTC
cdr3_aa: CASSQERLNRETQYF

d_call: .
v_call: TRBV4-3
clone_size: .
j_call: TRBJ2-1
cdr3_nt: TGCGCCAGCAGCCACTCCGGACGCTCCTACAATGAGCAGTTCTTC
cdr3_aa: CASSHSGRSYNEQFF

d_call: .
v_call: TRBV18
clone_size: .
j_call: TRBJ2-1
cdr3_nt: TGTGCCAGCTCACTGACCGGGCCAGCAAACAATGAGCAGTTCTTC
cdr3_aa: CASSLTGPANNEQFF

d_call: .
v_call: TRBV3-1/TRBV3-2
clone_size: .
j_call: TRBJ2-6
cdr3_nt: TGTGCCAGCAGACCCCCCCGGGGGCTGGTATACTCTGGGGCCAACGTCCTGACTTTC
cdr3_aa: CASRPPRGLVYSGANVLTF